The present T cell receptor beta chain was sequenced within a study of CD8 T cells in Susac syndrome. The T cells that were sequenced for TCR beta were CD8+ and CD4+ cells from blood. When the RNA was reverse transcribed, random hexamers were used with an input of about 0.45 to 1 ug. Across 54 Vbeta and 13 Jbeta, TCR beta CDR3 was amplified with immunoSEQ multiplex PCR. TCRdb analysed the immunoSEQ multiplex PCR reads with MiXCR anew, one entry per CDR3 protein. Of 160,000 or so distinct CDR3 sequences in the sample, 90% to 95% were seen once. The CDR3 consists of 14 residues. Trimming stripped 0 bases from V and 2 bases from J, with 7 bases between. The germline V gene encodes CDR1 LNHNV and CDR2 YYDKDF (reference sequence).

The chain employs TRBV15 and TRBJ1-1, with no clear D. This receptor was taken from a human donor with Susac syndrome. Sequencing was performed on CD4+ T cells from PBMCs. CDR3 sequence (DNA): TGTGCCACCAGCAGAGATTCGGGTAACACTGAAGCTTTCTTT. Translating it yields CATSRDSGNTEAFF.